Below are 18 T cell receptor beta chains sequenced from a single sample in a study of shared clonotypes between healthy human individuals. Some clones are missing from TCRdb's copy, which holds only in-frame ones; the method was immunoSEQ multiplex PCR. The sample carries 2 million to 2.5 million clones, approximately 93% recorded once. Sequencing input: naive CD4+ T cells from PBMCs. Subset noted: CD45RA+ positively selected. The source of these receptors is a man between 18 and 29 years old in good health. Some clones in this sample may be carry-over from other donors' samples.

V and J are TRBV6-5 and TRBJ2-1, with D perhaps matching TRBD1 (5 bases). The ends were cut back, 4 bases at V and 3 bases at J, with 10 bases in the middle. This CDR3 is built from 14 residues. The germline CDR1 and CDR2 sequences are MNHEY and SVGAGI. The CDR3 protein is CASSWGSDYNEQFF. The DNA of the CDR3 is TGTGCCAGCAGTTGGGGCAGTGACTACAATGAGCAGTTCTTC.

The chain uses TRBV7-2 and TRBJ2-2; the D is unclear. The ends were cut back, 5 bases at V and 6 bases at J, with 13 bases in the middle. Germline V lookup: CDR1 SGHTA, CDR2 FQGNSA. The CDR3 spans 14 residues. The DNA of the CDR3 is TGTGCCAGCAGCCGCGGACCCTCGGCCGGGGAGCTGTTTTTT. It translates to CASSRGPSAGELFF. The variable domain in full, with the rest retrieved from reference TRBV7-2 and TRBJ2-2, is GAGVSQSPSNKVTEKGKDVELRCDPISGHTALYWYRQSLGQGLEFLIYFQGNSAPDKSGLPSDRFSAERTGGSVSTLTIQRTQQEDSAVYLCASSRGPSAGELFFGEGSRLTVL.

The rearrangement uses TRBV28 and TRBJ1-4; TRBD1 is a possible D gene (5 bases). Germline CDR1 and CDR2: MDHEN and SYDVKM. Trimming took 3 bases from V and 7 from J, leaving 18 bases between them. The CDR3 contains 16 residues. The CDR3 region has the DNA TGTGCCAGCAGTTTGGGACGCGGGGGTAGTAGTGAAAAACTGTTTTTT. Its translation: CASSLGRGGSSEKLFF.

This chain connects TRBV14 to TRBJ2-7, with D maybe TRBD1 (5 bases). CDR1 and CDR2 (germline): SGHDN, FVKESK. This CDR3 spans 14 amino acids. The V gene lost 4 bases and the J gene lost 1 base, with 11 bases spanning the gap. CDR3: CASSRGRGSYEQYF. CDR3 DNA sequence: TGTGCCAGCAGCCGGGGTAGGGGATCCTACGAGCAGTACTTC.

As to this clone: Other DNA sequences from this sample encode an identical CDR3 as well. The V and J genes are TRBV5-1 and TRBJ1-1, with TRBD1 as a possible D gene (5 bases). CDR3 length equals 13 residues. Germline CDR1 and CDR2: SGHRS and YFSETQ. The V and J ends lost 5 bases and 4 bases respectively, with 12 bases between them. CDR3 residues: CASSPSGGTEAFF. The CDR3 coding sequence is TGCGCCAGCAGTCCCTCGGGGGGCACTGAAGCTTTCTTT.

As for this clone: Other nucleotide sequences in the sample specify the same CDR3. The CDR3 coding sequence is TGTGCCAGCTCACAAAGCACAGATACGCAGTATTTT. This sequence encodes CASSQSTDTQYF. The J gene is TRBJ2-3, the V gene TRBV18; D gene ambiguous. Deletions cut 4 bases from V and 0 bases from J, with 2 bases between. Germline-derived CDR1 and CDR2 are KGHSH and LQKENI. The CDR3 loop spans 12 amino acids.

The CDR3 DNA is TGTGCCAGCAGTGAAGGAGGGACGGCGAACACCGGGGAGCTGTTTTTT. Protein product: CASSEGGTANTGELFF. V usage is TRBV6-1 and J usage is TRBJ2-2; D may correspond to TRBD1 or TRBD2 (5 bases each). The CDR3 is 16 amino acids. Trimming stripped 1 base from V and 0 bases from J, with 9 bases between. The germline CDR1 and CDR2 sequences are MNHNS and SASEGT.

V usage is TRBV7-9 and J usage is TRBJ2-5; weak D call: TRBD2 (5 bases). Deletions cut 0 bases from V and 4 bases from J, with 12 bases between. The CDR3 is 15 residues long. CDR1 and CDR2 from the germline V gene are SEHNR and FQNEAQ (reference sequence). CDR3 bases: TGTGCCAGCAGCTTAGCGAGCGGTTCTGGAGAGACCCAGTACTTC. Amino acids: CASSLASGSGETQYF.

The J gene is TRBJ1-4, the V gene TRBV28; the D gene is possibly TRBD1 (5 bases). The CDR3 length is 16 residues. Germline CDR1 and CDR2: MDHEN and SYDVKM. The CDR3 here is CAAGGSWGAENEKLFF. CDR3 sequence (DNA): TGTGCTGCGGGGGGGAGTTGGGGAGCCGAAAATGAAAAACTGTTTTTT.

The chain uses TRBV28 and TRBJ2-5; 7 bases map to TRBD1. The germline CDR1 and CDR2 sequences are MDHEN and SYDVKM. After removal of 1 base from V and 5 bases from J, the junction contained 7 bases not matched to a gene. The CDR3 extends over 15 amino acids. CDR3 sequence (DNA): TGTGCCAGCAGTTTATCTGGACAGGTGGTCGAGACCCAGTACTTC. It codes for CASSLSGQVVETQYF.

The chain is built from TRBV6-1 and TRBJ1-5; D is undetermined. The CDR3 runs to 14 residues. V lost 3 bases and J 0 bases, leaving 6 bases between the germline ends. Germline V CDR1 and CDR2: MNHNS, SASEGT. The CDR3 loop reads CASSDGNSNQPQHF. CDR3 DNA sequence: TGTGCCAGCAGTGACGGGAATAGCAATCAGCCCCAGCATTTT.

The chain employs TRBV21-1 and TRBJ1-5; the D call of TRBD1 is as the table states it, not checked on the DNA. TRBV21-1 is designated a pseudogene. The CDR3 sequence is 17 residues long. The CDR3 bases are TGTGCCAGCCCCTCTGAAGCGCAGGGGGCATGTAATCAGCCCCAGCATTTT. It yields the protein CASPSEAQGACNQPQHF.

The chain has TRBV6-5 and TRBJ1-2; the D is unclear. Germline V CDR1 and CDR2: MNHEY, SVGAGI. The CDR3 totals 14 residues. V shed 7 bases and J shed 5 bases, with 17 bases lying between them. The CDR3 protein is CASTPPGVAYGYTF. Here the CDR3 DNA reads TGTGCCAGCACCCCCCCCGGAGTCGCGTATGGCTACACCTTC.

The gene calls are TRBV28 and TRBJ1-6; D is possibly TRBD1 (6 bases). Trimming shortened V by 7 bases and J by 7 bases, and 20 bases separated the two germline ends. The CDR3 covers 16 residues. Germline V gives CDR1 MDHEN, CDR2 SYDVKM. The CDR3: CASNRKAGHQNSPLHF. Written as DNA, the CDR3 is TGTGCCAGCAATCGAAAGGCGGGACACCAGAATTCACCCCTCCACTTT.

This chain joins TRBV2 and TRBJ1-5; D gene unclear. CDR3 length: 15 residues. Germline V gene lookup returns CDR1 SNHLY and CDR2 FYNNEI. Trimming removed 2 bases from V and 6 bases from J, with 14 bases in between. This CDR3 reads CASSESSGEGQPQHF. The CDR3 DNA sequence: TGTGCCAGCAGTGAAAGCAGCGGGGAGGGTCAGCCCCAGCATTTT.

This clone was seen only once. J is TRBJ2-7 and V is TRBV29-1; no reliable D call. The V gene lost 3 bases and the J gene lost 6 bases, with 15 bases spanning the gap. Per the germline V gene, CDR1 is SQVTM and CDR2 is ANQGSEA. The CDR3 has 13 residues. CDR3 amino acids: CSVEIRVVGEQYF. The CDR3 DNA reads as TGCAGCGTTGAGATTAGGGTTGTCGGCGAGCAGTACTTC.

The V and J genes are TRBV7-2 and TRBJ2-7; 7 positions match TRBD1. Germline V lookup: CDR1 SGHTA, CDR2 FQGNSA. The CDR3 runs 16 residues. Losses at the gene ends were 0 bases for V and 3 bases for J; bases not matched to a gene: 8. This CDR3 reads CASSLAGTDHYYEQYF. DNA of the CDR3: TGTGCCAGCAGCTTAGCCGGGACAGATCATTACTACGAGCAGTACTTC.

The chain carries TRBV7-8 and TRBJ1-1; 8 nucleotides align to TRBD1. Germline values: CDR1 SGHVS, CDR2 FQNEAQ. J was trimmed by 1 base and V by 1 base; bases with no gene match: 8. The CDR3 has 17 amino acids. CDR3 sequence: CASSLERTGQANTEAFF. Here the CDR3 DNA reads TGTGCCAGCAGCTTAGAACGAACGGGACAGGCGAACACTGAAGCTTTCTTT.